This T cell receptor (beta chain) was recorded in a study of early T cells in non-severe SARS-CoV-2 infection. Across the whole study: Sequencing used unsorted whole-blood bulk RNA, so chains lack pairing. Broader study findings: Anti-spike CD8 specificities were favored by VDJdb matching, whose results missed private and CD4 specificities.

CDR3 length equals 16 residues. The V segment lost 2 bases and the J segment 1 base; nucleotides outside the gene matches: 6. Germline CDR1 SGHTA, CDR2 FQGNSA. Individual cDNA molecules received unique molecular identifiers. TCRdb analysed the 5' RACE reads with MiXCR anew, one entry per CDR3 protein. The sample has about 59,000 distinct CDR3 sequences; about an eighth are singletons. Concerning this clonotype: The antigen is not known.

This clonotype was sampled from an adult who was a healthcare worker with PCR-confirmed SARS-CoV-2 infection or an uninfected control (not recorded which). Source material: whole blood. This chain joins TRBV7-2 and TRBJ2-5, with 8 positions matching TRBD1. The CDR3 reads CASSLLPRGLQETQYF. The CDR3 DNA sequence: TGTGCCAGCAGCTTATTACCCAGGGGGCTCCAAGAGACCCAGTACTTC.